A single sample gave rise to the 30 T cell receptor beta chains below, sequenced in a study of T-cell memory formation after mild COVID-19. One entry per CDR3 protein results from TCRdb running MiXCR on the 5' RACE reads. The data hold about 190,000 distinct CDR3 sequences, with about a sixth observed a single time. Sequencing used PBMCs or a T cell subset sorted from them (not recorded which). All receptors come from an adult woman who had mild COVID-19 (a few samples of this study predate the infection). Cell type and time point are not known.

The rearrangement joins TRBV5-6 to TRBJ2-2; TRBD1 matches 8 bases. The V segment lost 4 bases and the J segment 0 bases; nucleotides outside the gene matches: 5. The CDR3 is 16 residues long. Germline V gene lookup returns CDR1 SGHDT and CDR2 YYEEEE. CDR3 sequence: CASSHKTGANTGELFF. For the CDR3, the DNA is TGTGCCAGCAGCCATAAGACAGGGGCGAACACCGGGGAGCTGTTTTTT.

This chain joins TRBV5-1 and TRBJ1-5; D possibly corresponds to TRBD1 (6 bases). This CDR3 comprises 16 residues. V lost 0 bases and J 7 bases, leaving 17 bases between the germline ends. The V gene's germline CDR1 is SGHRS and CDR2 YFSETQ. In DNA, the CDR3 is TGCGCCAGCAGCTTGGAGCCAGGGGTGCTAGTGCAGCCCCAGCATTTT. It translates to CASSLEPGVLVQPQHF.

In its sample, this clonotype was seen a few times. This chain links TRBV7-2 with TRBJ2-3, with D perhaps given as TRBD1 or TRBD2 (6 bases each). Germline CDR1 and CDR2: SGHTA and FQGNSA. V dropped 5 bases and J dropped 4 bases, with 16 bases sitting between them. The CDR3 extends over 15 amino acids. CDR3 residues: CASSPRDRGPDTQYF. The CDR3 DNA sequence: TGTGCCAGCAGCCCTCGGGATCGGGGGCCAGATACGCAGTATTTT. Drawing the rest from reference TRBV7-2 and TRBJ2-3, the complete variable domain is GAGVSQSPSNKVTEKGKDVELRCDPISGHTALYWYRQSLGQGLEFLIYFQGNSAPDKSGLPSDRFSAERTGGSVSTLTIQRTQQEDSAVYLCASSPRDRGPDTQYFGPGTRLTVL.

This clonotype showed up just a few times. V is TRBV5-6 and J is TRBJ1-2; tentative D call: TRBD1 (5 bases). The CDR3 totals 14 residues. The V end lost 0 bases, the J end lost 2 bases, and 8 bases lay between the germline ends. From germline, CDR1 is SGHDT and CDR2 YYEEEE. Written as DNA, the CDR3 is TGTGCCAGCAGCTTGGGACAGTGGAACTATGGCTACACCTTC. Protein product: CASSLGQWNYGYTF.

Remarks on this clonotype: The junction departs from the called germline gene at one end, perhaps through a read error. This CDR3 reads CASSPDGGQGPF. CDR3 sequence (DNA): TGCGCCAGCAGCCCGGACGGAGGACAGGGACCCTTT. The chain is built from TRBV5-1 and TRBJ1-3; 8 nucleotides line up with TRBD1. The germline V gene encodes CDR1 SGHRS and CDR2 YFSETQ. This CDR3 has 12 amino acids.

This clonotype was found a few times. The V gene is TRBV4-2, the J gene TRBJ1-5, with 8 bases aligning to TRBD1. Germline CDR1 reads LGHNA; CDR2 reads YNFKEQ. The trim removed 2 bases at V and 3 bases at J, leaving 3 bases unmatched. The CDR3 covers 15 residues. CDR3 DNA: TGTGCCAGCAGCCAAACAGGGGGAAACAATCAGCCCCAGCATTTT. It codes for CASSQTGGNNQPQHF.

V usage is TRBV19 and J usage is TRBJ2-3; D uncertain. This CDR3 contains 13 residues. V was shortened by 5 bases and J by 4 bases, with 10 bases between the two germline ends. Germline CDR1 is LNHDA and CDR2 is SQIVND (reference sequence). The CDR3 spells CASSRVVADTQYF. The CDR3 nucleotides are TGTGCCAGTAGTCGAGTAGTCGCAGATACGCAGTATTTT. The whole variable domain, filled in from reference TRBV19 and TRBJ2-3, reads DGGITQSPKYLFRKEGQNVTLSCEQNLNHDAMYWYRQDPGQGLRLIYYSQIVNDFQKGDIAEGYSVSREKKESFPLTVTSAQKNPTAFYLCASSRVVADTQYFGPGTRLTVL.

This clonotype was counted between two and nine times. This sequence joins TRBV7-3 and TRBJ2-3; D gene unclear. V was trimmed by 4 bases and J by 4 bases, leaving 12 bases between them. This CDR3 is 14 amino acids long. The germline CDR1 and CDR2 sequences are SGHTA and FQGTGA. The CDR3 bases are TGTGCCAGCAGCTCTCTCGGGCAGGCAGATACGCAGTATTTT. Its protein product is CASSSLGQADTQYF.

This clonotype was counted between two and nine times. The chain uses TRBV7-2 and TRBJ2-1; TRBD2 matches at 11 bases. J gave up 7 bases and V 2 bases, and 4 bases lay outside the gene matches. This CDR3 is built from 15 residues. Germline CDR1 reads SGHTA; CDR2 reads FQGNSA. CDR3 sequence (DNA): TGTGCCAGCAGCTTATCTAGCGGGGGGAGAAATGAGCAGTTCTTC. This sequence encodes CASSLSSGGRNEQFF. The whole variable domain, filled in from reference TRBV7-2 and TRBJ2-1, reads GAGVSQSPSNKVTEKGKDVELRCDPISGHTALYWYRQSLGQGLEFLIYFQGNSAPDKSGLPSDRFSAERTGGSVSTLTIQRTQQEDSAVYLCASSLSSGGRNEQFFGPGTRLTVL.

This clonotype was counted only a few times. V gene TRBV7-6 combines with J gene TRBJ2-7, with D unclear. The CDR3 is 14 amino acids. The germline V gene has CDR1 SGHVS and CDR2 FNYEAQ. V was cut by 0 bases and J by 2 bases, with 8 bases left in between. The CDR3, as DNA: TGTGCCAGCAGCTTAGCGGTGGGAACCTACGAGCAGTACTTC. Its translation is CASSLAVGTYEQYF.

This clonotype was counted between two and nine times. The gene calls are TRBV12-3 or TRBV12-4 and TRBJ1-5, with D possibly matching TRBD1 (5 bases). CDR3 length equals 11 residues. V was trimmed by 3 bases and J by 15 bases, leaving 12 bases between them. CDR3 sequence (DNA): TGTGCCAGCAGTTTGAGAGGGACCTTGCATTTT. As protein: CASSLRGTLHF.

The rearrangement links TRBV20-1 to TRBJ2-1, with D possibly called TRBD1 or TRBD2 (5 bases each). Germline values: CDR1 DFQATT, CDR2 SNEGSKA (reference sequence). This CDR3 comprises 13 residues. V was pared by 6 bases and J by 7 bases, with 16 bases between. The CDR3 here is CSASRDLGNEQFF. CDR3 nucleotides: TGCAGTGCGAGCCGGGACCTAGGGAATGAGCAGTTCTTC.

This clonotype was seen more than once but under ten times. The DNA of the CDR3 is TGTGCCAGCAGCCAAACTCACTCCTACGAGCAGTACTTC. This translates into CASSQTHSYEQYF. The chain uses TRBV4-2 and TRBJ2-7; no definite D call. CDR1 is LGHNA and CDR2 is YNFKEQ in the germline V gene. The ends were cut back, 2 bases at V and 0 bases at J, with 5 bases in the middle. The CDR3 runs to 13 residues.

The gene calls are TRBV5-1 and TRBJ1-1; D unclear. From germline, CDR1 is SGHRS and CDR2 YFSETQ. CDR3 length: 17 amino acids. V was shortened by 0 bases and J by 3 bases, with 18 bases between the two germline ends. The CDR3 protein is CASSLGGLSDMDTEAFF. CDR3 coding DNA: TGCGCCAGCAGCTTGGGTGGACTCTCGGATATGGACACTGAAGCTTTCTTT.

This clonotype has a handful of counts. The chain joins TRBV9 to TRBJ2-2, with TRBD1 identical over 9 bases. V gave up 4 bases and J gave up 3 bases; unmatched junction bases: 7. The CDR3 is 16 amino acids. Germline-derived CDR1 and CDR2 are SGDLS and YYNGEE. The CDR3 DNA is TGTGCCAGCAGCCGTACGGGACAGGGATACACCGGGGAGCTGTTTTTT. Its protein product is CASSRTGQGYTGELFF.

This clonotype was counted a few times. V usage is TRBV20-1 and J usage is TRBJ2-5; no clear D gene. Germline CDR1 reads DFQATT; CDR2 reads SNEGSKA (reference sequence). V shed 0 bases and J shed 5 bases, with 10 bases lying between them. CDR3 size: 13 residues. CDR3 sequence reads: CSARDHLPETQYF. Here the CDR3 DNA reads TGCAGTGCTAGAGATCATCTCCCCGAGACCCAGTACTTC.

The chain joins TRBV7-3 to TRBJ2-1, with D unresolved. V lost 3 bases to trimming and J lost 8 bases, with 11 bases between them. Germline assignment: CDR1 SGHTA and CDR2 FQGTGA. This CDR3 has 13 residues. CDR3 sequence (DNA): TGTGCCAGCAGCTTCCGGGCCCCGTATGAGCAGTTCTTC. Translated: CASSFRAPYEQFF.

This clonotype was seen only a few times. The genes are TRBV7-8 and TRBJ2-3; D gene unclear. This CDR3 is built from 17 residues. CDR1 is SGHVS and CDR2 is FQNEAQ in the germline V gene. The V end was cut by 6 bases, the J end by 2 bases, with 21 bases between. The CDR3 protein is CASRVTLDPRDTDTQYF. The CDR3 region has the DNA TGTGCCAGCAGAGTTACGCTGGACCCGCGTGACACAGATACGCAGTATTTT.

This sequence joins TRBV5-1 and TRBJ1-5; D is undetermined. The CDR3 has 14 amino acids. Trimming removed 0 bases from V and 7 bases from J, with 11 bases in between. Germline-derived CDR1 and CDR2 are SGHRS and YFSETQ. This CDR3 reads CASSLGSHGQPQHF. The CDR3 nucleotides are TGCGCCAGCAGCTTGGGGTCCCACGGGCAGCCCCAGCATTTT.

This clonotype was seen a few times. V usage is TRBV6-1 and J usage is TRBJ1-1, with TRBD1 identical over 9 bases. The germline CDR1 and CDR2 sequences are MNHNS and SASEGT. J gave up 5 bases and V 7 bases, and 11 bases lay outside the gene matches. The CDR3 runs to 15 residues. In nucleotides, the CDR3 is TGTGCCAGCATTGGACAGGGGACTAGTAGGACTGAAGCTTTCTTT. Translated, it gives CASIGQGTSRTEAFF.

This clonotype turned up a few times. This rearrangement joins TRBV25-1 to TRBJ2-3; 7 bases line up with TRBD2. V lost 8 bases to trimming and J lost 2 bases; unmatched junction nucleotides: 7. The germline gives CDR1 MGHDK, CDR2 SYGVNS. There are 14 residues in the CDR3. The CDR3 region is CASGKTSLTDTQYF. CDR3 sequence (DNA): TGTGCCAGCGGGAAGACTAGCCTCACAGATACGCAGTATTTT.

The CDR3 region has the DNA TGCAGTGCTAGAGATCTAACCCCCGAGCAGTACTTC. Translation gives CSARDLTPEQYF. V and J are TRBV20-1 and TRBJ2-7; D unresolved. The CDR3 consists of 12 residues. The V gene lost 0 bases and the J gene lost 6 bases, with 9 bases spanning the gap. Germline CDR1 reads DFQATT; CDR2 reads SNEGSKA (reference sequence).

The chain employs TRBV19 and TRBJ1-2; TRBD1 might be the D (6 bases). The V end lost 0 bases, the J end lost 5 bases, and 13 bases lay between the germline ends. The CDR3 is 15 amino acids. Germline CDR1 and CDR2: LNHDA and SQIVND (reference sequence). The CDR3 bases are TGTGCCAGTAGTATAGATGGGGGGCGAGGTTATGGCTACACCTTC. Protein: CASSIDGGRGYGYTF. Supplemented by reference TRBV19 and TRBJ1-2, the full variable domain reads DGGITQSPKYLFRKEGQNVTLSCEQNLNHDAMYWYRQDPGQGLRLIYYSQIVNDFQKGDIAEGYSVSREKKESFPLTVTSAQKNPTAFYLCASSIDGGRGYGYTFGSGTRLTVV.

The sample holds a few counts of this clonotype. Germline is not matched at one junction end, which may reflect a read error. The chain carries TRBV3-1 and TRBJ2-7; perhaps TRBD1 as D (6 bases). The CDR3 consists of 14 residues. Germline CDR1 is LGHDT and CDR2 is YNNKEL (reference sequence). CDR3 sequence: CASSKEAGAREQYF. The CDR3 coding sequence is TGTGCCAGCAGCAAAGAGGCAGGGGCGAGGGAGCAGTACTTC.

The chain couples TRBV19 to TRBJ2-7; TRBD1 agrees at 8 bases. Germline trimming cut 8 bases from V and 2 bases from J; bases unmatched to any gene: 5. The CDR3 contains 13 residues. Germline CDR1 and CDR2: LNHDA and SQIVND (reference sequence). The CDR3 sequence is CASSEQGAYEQYF. For the CDR3, the DNA is TGTGCCAGTTCCGAACAGGGGGCCTACGAGCAGTACTTC.

This CDR3 is CATSRNSRRLNSYEQYF. The DNA of the CDR3 is TGTGCCACCAGCAGAAATTCCCGCAGGCTGAACTCCTACGAGCAGTACTTC. The V gene is TRBV15, the J gene TRBJ2-7; D unresolved. This CDR3 has 17 amino acids. Germline CDR1 and CDR2: LNHNV and YYDKDF (reference sequence). Trimming left V 2 bases short and J 0 bases short, with 17 bases between.

This clonotype was counted between two and nine times. The chain couples TRBV7-8 to TRBJ2-7; TRBD1 agrees at 7 bases. The CDR3 has 14 amino acids. V shed 6 bases, J shed 3 bases, and the junction held 8 bases outside the gene matches. CDR1 SGHVS and CDR2 FQNEAQ come from the germline V gene. CDR3 region: CASRNLGTVYEQYF. CDR3 DNA: TGTGCCAGCAGGAACCTTGGGACAGTCTACGAGCAGTACTTC.

The rearrangement uses TRBV19 and TRBJ1-1; D unresolved. Germline CDR1 LNHDA, CDR2 SQIVND (reference sequence). V gave up 4 bases and J gave up 4 bases, with 10 bases separating them. The CDR3 spans 13 residues. CDR3 bases: TGTGCCAGTAGTAGGCAAGGGCCCACTGAAGCTTTCTTT. This codes for CASSRQGPTEAFF. Full variable domain (outside the CDR3, taken from reference TRBV19 and TRBJ1-1): DGGITQSPKYLFRKEGQNVTLSCEQNLNHDAMYWYRQDPGQGLRLIYYSQIVNDFQKGDIAEGYSVSREKKESFPLTVTSAQKNPTAFYLCASSRQGPTEAFFGQGTRLTVV.

This clonotype was observed a handful of times. The rearrangement joins TRBV20-1 to TRBJ1-2; 8 bases match TRBD1. Germline CDR1 and CDR2: DFQATT and SNEGSKA (reference sequence). CDR3 length: 15 amino acids. J was trimmed by 7 bases and V by 0 bases; bases with no gene match: 10. CDR3 bases: TGCAGTGCTAGAGATGGTACAGGGGGAAGTAGTGGCTACACCTTC. It is translated as CSARDGTGGSSGYTF.

This chain links TRBV2 with TRBJ2-6; possibly TRBD1 for D (6 bases). There are 18 residues in the CDR3. V lost 4 bases and J 0 bases, leaving 16 bases between the germline ends. The V gene's germline CDR1 is SNHLY and CDR2 FYNNEI. The CDR3 coding sequence is TGTGCCAGCAGTGCGGGTTTTAGAGGGGGCTCTGGGGCCAACGTCCTGACTTTC. It translates to CASSAGFRGGSGANVLTF.